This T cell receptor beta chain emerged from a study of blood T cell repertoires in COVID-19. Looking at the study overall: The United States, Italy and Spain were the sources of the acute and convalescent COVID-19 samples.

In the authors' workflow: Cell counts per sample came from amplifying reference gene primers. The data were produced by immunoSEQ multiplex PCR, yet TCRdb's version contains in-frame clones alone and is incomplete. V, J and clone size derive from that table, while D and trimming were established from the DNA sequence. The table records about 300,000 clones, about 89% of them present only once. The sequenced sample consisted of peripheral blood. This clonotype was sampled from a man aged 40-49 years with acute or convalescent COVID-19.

CDR3 region: CASSVGAGEQPQHF. The CDR3, as DNA: TGTGCCAGCAGCGTAGGGGCAGGGGAACAGCCCCAGCATTTT. V gene TRBV9 combines with J gene TRBJ1-5; a weak D match, TRBD1 (6 bases). V gave up 0 bases and J gave up 7 bases, with 11 bases separating them. This CDR3 contains 14 residues. Germline lookup yields CDR1 SGDLS and CDR2 YYNGEE.